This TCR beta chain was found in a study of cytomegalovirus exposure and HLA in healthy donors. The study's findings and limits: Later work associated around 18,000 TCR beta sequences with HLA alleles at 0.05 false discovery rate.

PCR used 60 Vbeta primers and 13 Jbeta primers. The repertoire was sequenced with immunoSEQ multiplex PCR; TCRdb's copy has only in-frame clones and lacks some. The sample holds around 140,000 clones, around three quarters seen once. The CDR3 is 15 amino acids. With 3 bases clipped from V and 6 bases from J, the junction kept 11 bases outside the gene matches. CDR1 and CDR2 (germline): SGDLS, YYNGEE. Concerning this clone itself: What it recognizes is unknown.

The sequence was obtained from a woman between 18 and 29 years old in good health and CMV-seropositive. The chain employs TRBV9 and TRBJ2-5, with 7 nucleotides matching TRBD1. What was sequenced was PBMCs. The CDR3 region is CASSEKTGTAKTQYF. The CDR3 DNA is TGTGCCAGCAGCGAGAAGACAGGGACGGCGAAGACCCAGTACTTC.